This TCR beta chain is drawn from a study of T cells in Graves' hyperthyroidism and ophthalmopathy. Study-level findings and limits: In the blood, most expanded thyroid clonotypes above 0.001 appeared as well.

TCR beta CDR3 regions were amplified from RNA transcripts. An initial round of RT-PCR targeting the TCR CDR3 relied on the HTBI primer set. TCRdb used MiXCR to reprocess the multiplex PCR reads, holding one entry per CDR3 protein. The sample lists roughly 400,000 distinct CDR3 sequences, approximately 25% occurring once. Reasons for excluding patients were uncontrolled infection, other autoimmune disease, pregnancy or lactation. Regarding this clonotype: As yet, its antigen is unknown.

The clonotype comes from a man in his forties or fifties with Graves' hyperthyroidism. The specimen was blood.

CDR3 region: CASSYPGGGDGELFF. For the CDR3, the DNA is TGTGCCAGCAGTTACCCCGGGGGCGGGGACGGGGAGCTGTTTTTT. The chain employs TRBV6-5 and TRBJ2-2, with D perhaps assigned TRBD1 or TRBD2 (6 bases each). The CDR3 extends over 15 amino acids. V lost 2 bases and J 7 bases, leaving 14 bases between the germline ends. Germline V gene lookup returns CDR1 MNHEY and CDR2 SVGAGI.